This entry lists 22 T cell receptor beta chains sequenced from one sample in a study of blood T cell repertoires in COVID-19. The method was immunoSEQ multiplex PCR; TCRdb's version includes in-frame clones alone and lacks a portion of them. This repertoire shows about 300,000 clones, around 90% found once; its top ten account for roughly 4.3%. What was sequenced was PBMCs or T cells enriched from blood (not recorded which). These receptors came from a woman under 30 with acute COVID-19.

CDR3 in amino acids: CASSTQQGVMPYEQYF. The CDR3 DNA reads TGTGCCAGTAGTACACAACAGGGGGTGATGCCCTACGAGCAGTACTTC. The chain uses TRBV19 and TRBJ2-7; TRBD1 agrees at 8 bases. This CDR3 contains 16 residues. The V gene's germline CDR1 is LNHDA and CDR2 SQIVND (reference sequence). V shed 4 bases and J 2 bases; nucleotides not matched to a gene: 10.

This clone was counted between two and nine times. This sequence joins TRBV6-5 and TRBJ1-2, with D possibly being TRBD1 (5 bases). CDR3 length equals 14 residues. From germline, CDR1 is MNHEY and CDR2 SVGAGI. The V end was cut by 0 bases, the J end by 4 bases, with 9 bases between. The CDR3 reads CASSYSSGAYGYTF. The CDR3, as DNA: TGTGCCAGCAGTTACTCGAGCGGGGCCTATGGCTACACCTTC.

The rearrangement links TRBV20-1 to TRBJ1-2; D gene uncertain. This CDR3 comprises 12 residues. Germline assignment: CDR1 DFQATT and CDR2 SNEGSKA (reference sequence). V lost 3 bases and J 3 bases, leaving 8 bases between the germline ends. The CDR3 is CSASRQDYGYTF. DNA of the CDR3: TGCAGTGCTAGTAGGCAGGACTATGGCTACACCTTC.

This clone appeared a single time. The chain is built from TRBV28 and TRBJ2-3, with D possibly being TRBD1 (6 bases). Germline values: CDR1 MDHEN, CDR2 SYDVKM. The length of the CDR3 is 15 residues. With 0 bases removed from V and 2 bases from J, the gap between germline ends came to 9 bases. CDR3 nucleotides: TGTGCCAGCAGTTTATGGGGGGACAACACAGATACGCAGTATTTT. Translating gives CASSLWGDNTDTQYF.

The chain joins TRBV28 to TRBJ2-7; the match to TRBD2 covers 8 bases. Trimming at V came to 6 bases and at J to 6 bases, leaving 13 bases not matched to a gene. Germline lookup yields CDR1 MDHEN and CDR2 SYDVKM. The CDR3 has 15 amino acids. CDR3 sequence (DNA): TGTGCCAGCAGCCCTACCGGGACTAGGAAGGGCGAGCAGTACTTC. This sequence encodes CASSPTGTRKGEQYF.

V usage is TRBV7-3 and J usage is TRBJ2-1; the D gene is possibly TRBD2 (5 bases). Germline CDR1 and CDR2: SGHTA and FQGTGA. The CDR3 runs to 15 residues. V was shortened by 5 bases and J by 4 bases, with 15 bases between the two germline ends. The CDR3 reads CASSPMGEGYNEQFF. The CDR3 nucleotides are TGTGCCAGCAGCCCAATGGGAGAAGGGTACAATGAGCAGTTCTTC.

The J gene is TRBJ2-7, the V gene TRBV9; D perhaps matches TRBD2 (6 bases). V dropped 4 bases and J dropped 3 bases, with 11 bases sitting between them. The CDR3 loop spans 13 amino acids. CDR1 is SGDLS and CDR2 is YYNGEE in the germline V gene. The CDR3 region has the DNA TGTGCCAGCAGCCCCCGGGACTTCTACGAGCAGTACTTC. It yields the protein CASSPRDFYEQYF.

The chain carries TRBV12-3 or TRBV12-4 and TRBJ2-1, with a possible D match to TRBD2 (6 bases). Deletions cut 6 bases from V and 6 bases from J, with 12 bases between. This CDR3 has 13 amino acids. CDR3 DNA sequence: TGTGCCAGCAGCACCGGGACTCGCAATGAGCAGTTCTTC. Its protein is CASSTGTRNEQFF.

CDR3 coding DNA: TGCGCCAGCAGCGAGGACAGCATCTATGGCTACACCTTC. Amino acid sequence: CASSEDSIYGYTF. The chain uses TRBV5-1 and TRBJ1-2; D might be TRBD1 (6 bases). Trimming pared 4 bases from V and 4 bases from J, leaving 11 bases between. Germline V CDR1 and CDR2: SGHRS, YFSETQ. This CDR3 has 13 residues.

The chain recombines TRBV3-1 (or the pseudogene TRBV3-2) with TRBJ2-3; 7 bases are shared with TRBD2. V shed 5 bases and J 2 bases; nucleotides not matched to a gene: 7. Germline V gene data show CDR1 as LGHDT and CDR2 as YNNKEL (reference sequence). The CDR3 loop spans 15 amino acids. The CDR3 bases are TGTGCCAGCAGCTATTCTAGCGGTTACACAGATACGCAGTATTTT. Its protein is CASSYSSGYTDTQYF.

As regards this clone: In the same sample, other DNA sequences code for this CDR3. The chain has TRBV27 and TRBJ1-2, with D unclear. With 2 bases removed from V and 4 bases from J, the gap between germline ends came to 8 bases. CDR3 size: 13 residues. The germline V gene encodes CDR1 MNHEY and CDR2 SMNVEV (reference sequence). The CDR3 nucleotides are TGTGCCAGCAGTTTAAGAGGAGGCTATGGCTACACCTTC. Translated: CASSLRGGYGYTF.

V gene TRBV7-3 combines with J gene TRBJ1-3, with 7 bases aligning to TRBD1. From germline, CDR1 is SGHTA and CDR2 FQGTGA. The trim removed 2 bases at V and 0 bases at J, leaving 4 bases unmatched. The CDR3 is 16 amino acids. The CDR3 DNA reads TGTGCCAGCAGCTTAGGAGGGGGCCTCTCTGGAAACACCATATATTTT. This sequence encodes CASSLGGGLSGNTIYF.

The genes are TRBV27 and TRBJ2-3; 12 bases align to TRBD2. The ends lost 10 bases at V and 4 bases at J; junction bases unmatched: 6. The CDR3 sequence is 14 residues long. Looked up from germline, CDR1 is MNHEY and CDR2 is SMNVEV (reference sequence). Here the CDR3 reads CATRLAGVSDTQYF. The DNA of the CDR3 is TGTGCCACCAGACTAGCGGGAGTATCAGATACGCAGTATTTT.

The chain carries TRBV11-3 and TRBJ2-2; D is unclear. Per the germline V gene, CDR1 is SGHNT and CDR2 is YENEEA. Trimming took off 1 base at V and 7 bases at J, with 10 bases between the two ends. The CDR3 extends over 14 amino acids. In nucleotides, the CDR3 is TGTGCCAGCAGCTTAGTCCTATTCGGCGGGGAGCTGTTTTTT. Residues: CASSLVLFGGELFF.

Details on this clone: Other DNA sequences from this sample encode an identical CDR3 as well. This chain uses TRBV5-1 with TRBJ2-3, with D uncertain. The V gene's germline CDR1 is SGHRS and CDR2 YFSETQ. The CDR3 covers 12 residues. V lost 3 bases to trimming and J lost 2 bases, with 4 bases between them. Written as DNA, the CDR3 is TGCGCCAGCAGCTCCTCCACAGATACGCAGTATTTT. Translating gives CASSSSTDTQYF.

The V call is TRBV14, the J call TRBJ2-7; TRBD2 agrees at 7 bases. The J segment lost 3 bases and the V segment lost 3 bases, leaving 14 bases of the junction unmatched. The CDR3 is made up of 17 amino acids. CDR1 is SGHDN and CDR2 is FVKESK in the germline V gene. The CDR3, as DNA: TGTGCCAGCAGCCACCTATGGGAGGGGTCGGGAATCTACGAGCAGTACTTC. Translating gives CASSHLWEGSGIYEQYF. The full variable domain, its missing parts supplied by reference TRBV14 and TRBJ2-7, is EAGVTQFPSHSVIEKGQTVTLRCDPISGHDNLYWYRRVMGKEIKFLLHFVKESKQDESGMPNNRFLAERTGGTYSTLKVQPAELEDSGVYFCASSHLWEGSGIYEQYFGPGTRLTVT.

V gene TRBV28 combines with J gene TRBJ1-2; a weak D match, TRBD1 (6 bases). Germline V gene sequence: CDR1 MDHEN, CDR2 SYDVKM. The V end lost 4 bases, the J end lost 6 bases, and 18 bases lay between the germline ends. The CDR3 consists of 15 residues. CDR3 bases: TGTGCCAGCAGTTCGTCGCGGGGGGGCGTCAATGGCTACACCTTC. It encodes CASSSSRGGVNGYTF.

The rearrangement joins TRBV28 to TRBJ1-2; D possibly corresponds to TRBD1 (5 bases). The CDR3 runs to 15 residues. V gave up 10 bases and J gave up 5 bases, with 23 bases separating them. Germline V lookup: CDR1 MDHEN, CDR2 SYDVKM. This CDR3 is CATSRGGGKGYGYTF. CDR3 bases: TGTGCCACCAGCCGGGGCGGGGGAAAAGGTTATGGCTACACCTTC.

The rearrangement joins TRBV30 to TRBJ2-1; D is ambiguous. CDR3 size: 12 residues. The V and J ends lost 1 base and 9 bases respectively, with 10 bases between them. CDR1 is GTSNPN and CDR2 is SVGIG in the germline V gene (reference sequence). The CDR3 DNA reads TGTGCCTGGAGTGCAGGCTACGGTGAGCAGTTCTTC. The encoded protein is CAWSAGYGEQFF.

The chain recombines TRBV9 with TRBJ2-7; D ambiguous. The CDR3 is 15 residues long. Per the germline V gene, CDR1 is SGDLS and CDR2 is YYNGEE. Trimming took 3 bases from V and 2 from J, leaving 15 bases between them. CDR3 region: CASSAQSSKAYEQYF. The CDR3 bases are TGTGCCAGCAGCGCCCAGTCTTCGAAAGCCTACGAGCAGTACTTC.

The rearrangement uses TRBV9 and TRBJ2-1; 7 bases fit TRBD2. The length of the CDR3 is 15 residues. Germline-derived CDR1 and CDR2 are SGDLS and YYNGEE. With 0 bases clipped from V and 4 bases from J, the junction kept 4 bases outside the gene matches. CDR3: CASSVAPGGYNEQFF. In DNA, the CDR3 is TGTGCCAGCAGCGTAGCCCCCGGGGGGTACAATGAGCAGTTCTTC.

This clone was seen only a few times. V and J are TRBV19 and TRBJ1-1, with D maybe TRBD1 (6 bases). The germline gives CDR1 LNHDA, CDR2 SQIVND (reference sequence). The CDR3 runs to 14 residues. The ends were cut back, 6 bases at V and 4 bases at J, with 15 bases in the middle. The CDR3 coding sequence is TGTGCCAGTAGCACAGGGATAGTAGGCACTGAAGCTTTCTTT. It specifies CASSTGIVGTEAFF.